The text below deals with one T cell receptor beta chain. Produced via immunoSEQ multiplex PCR; TCRdb's table is partial and in-frame only. Of some 310,000 clones listed, 88% are singletons. This entry is derived from a study of cytomegalovirus exposure and HLA in healthy donors. Input material: PBMCs. This clonotype was sampled from a young man in good health and CMV-seronegative.

The CDR3, as DNA: TGTGCCAGCAGCTTGGAACAACGAACTGAAGCTTTCTTT. Amino acids: CASSLEQRTEAFF. The chain links TRBV5-6 to TRBJ1-1; D call uncertain. The CDR3 is made up of 13 amino acids. Trimming cost V 0 bases and J 5 bases, with 8 bases left between them. Per the germline V gene, CDR1 is SGHDT and CDR2 is YYEEEE.